The rows below give T cell receptor beta chains drawn from one sample of a study of human T cells and chemical hapten exposure. TCRdb itself ran the RACE reads through MiXCR, one entry per CDR3 protein. The table has around 180,000 distinct CDR3 sequences, roughly 30% seen once. The source was whole blood, collected in connection with sensitization to the hapten diphenylcyclopropenone (DPC). These receptors came from a woman in her twenties or thirties with alopecia areata. Some clones in this sample may be carry-over from other donors' samples. The CDR3 runs from the conserved cysteine through the conserved F or W. D genes are given only for firm matches. Size is stated for part of the rows, as once, few or many counts, or as a class when the clone is expanded.

J gene,D gene,CDR3 length,V gene,clone size,CDR3 DNA,CDR3 protein
TRBJ2-3,-,12,TRBV10-3,-,TGTGCCATCAGCCAGGGGTTGGATACGCAGTATTTT,CAISQGLDTQYF
TRBJ2-7,-,15,TRBV4-1,-,TGCGCCAGCAGCCAAGAAATAAAGGCGACCTACGAGCAGTACTTC,CASSQEIKATYEQYF
TRBJ2-1,-,15,TRBV30,-,TGTGCCTGGAGTGAAGGTAGCAGGGCCTACAATGAGCAGTTCTTC,CAWSEGSRAYNEQFF
TRBJ2-2,-,15,TRBV6-1,-,TGTGCCAGCAGTGCTAGGGGGACCAACACCGGGGAGCTGTTTTTT,CASSARGTNTGELFF
TRBJ2-3,TRBD1,15,TRBV20-1,-,TGCAGTGCTAGAGATCTAGGGGGCATGATAGATACGCAGTATTTT,CSARDLGGMIDTQYF
TRBJ2-5,-,14,TRBV29-1,-,TGCAGCGCTGGGGGTATCCTAGCTGTGGAGACCCAGTACTTC,CSAGGILAVETQYF
TRBJ1-5,-,13,TRBV20-1,few,TGCAGTGCACTCTGGGGGGTTGGTCAGCCCCAGCATTTT,CSALWGVGQPQHF
TRBJ1-4,-,12,TRBV7-2,few,TGTGCCAGCAGCGGACCAACCGGGTCGCTGTTTTTT,CASSGPTGSLFF
TRBJ1-5,TRBD1,15,TRBV6-2/TRBV6-3,-,TGTGCCAGCAGTTACTTTGGGACAGGTAATCAGCCCCAGCATTTT,CASSYFGTGNQPQHF
TRBJ2-1,-,13,TRBV14,-,TGTGCCAGCAGCCAAGAGGTTAACAATGAGCAGTTCTTC,CASSQEVNNEQFF
TRBJ1-4,-,13,TRBV7-9,once,TGTGCCAGCAGCTTAGGGGCTCGGGAAAAACTGTTTTTT,CASSLGAREKLFF
TRBJ2-1,-,14,TRBV10-3,many,TGTGCCATCGGGGGCGGGGTCCCCCTAAATGAGCAGTTCTTC,CAIGGGVPLNEQFF
TRBJ2-1,TRBD2,16,TRBV4-2,-,TGTGCCAGCAGCCAGGGAGCGGGGCGCTCCTACAATGAGCAGTTCTTC,CASSQGAGRSYNEQFF
TRBJ1-1,-,11,TRBV29-1,-,TGCAGCGTTGTACCGAACACTGAAGCTTTCTTT,CSVVPNTEAFF
TRBJ1-3,-,15,TRBV6-2/TRBV6-3,-,TGTGCCAGCAGATTATCCGGCTACGCTGGAAACACCATATATTTT,CASRLSGYAGNTIYF
TRBJ1-1,-,13,TRBV9,many,TGTGCCAGCAGCATTAAAGTGAACACTGAAGCTTTCTTT,CASSIKVNTEAFF
TRBJ1-1,-,14,TRBV29-1,few,TGCAGCGTCGGGGGAGGGGGAGGTGACACTGAAGCTTTCTTT,CSVGGGGGDTEAFF
TRBJ2-1,-,11,TRBV9,few,TGTGCCAGCAGCGAAGGTCCCGAGCAGTTCTTC,CASSEGPEQFF
TRBJ2-3,-,20,TRBV5-1,few,TGCGCCAGCAGCCGATCACCGTCTCGTCCCTCGCCCCTTCCCACAGATACGCAGTATTTT,CASSRSPSRPSPLPTDTQYF
TRBJ1-1,-,14,TRBV29-1,many,TGCAGCGTTGGTTTAGGCAACATGAACACTGAAGCTTTCTTT,CSVGLGNMNTEAFF
TRBJ1-5,-,15,TRBV15,-,TGTGCCACCAGCACCCAGACAGGATACAATCAGCCCCAGCATTTT,CATSTQTGYNQPQHF
TRBJ2-5,TRBD2,17,TRBV9,few,TGTGCCAGCAGCGTAGGTCCCGGGGGGTCGTTACAAGAGACCCAGTACTTC,CASSVGPGGSLQETQYF
TRBJ2-1,TRBD2,14,TRBV7-2,few,TGTGCCAGCAGCTCCGGGGGGTCCGTGAGTGAGCAGTTCTTC,CASSSGGSVSEQFF
TRBJ2-5,TRBD1,15,TRBV24-1,-,TGTGCCACCAGTGATTCGACAGGGGCGGGGGAGACCCAGTACTTC,CATSDSTGAGETQYF
TRBJ2-1,TRBD1,15,TRBV7-9,-,TGTGCCAGCAGCTCCCGACAGGGGCTACAGAATGAGCAGTTCTTC,CASSSRQGLQNEQFF
TRBJ2-1,-,13,TRBV19,many,TGTGCCAGTAGTATAGCTACTGGCAATGAGCAGTTCTTC,CASSIATGNEQFF
TRBJ2-1,-,11,TRBV20-1,-,TGCAGTGCTAAGCTTAAGACTGAGCAGTTCTTC,CSAKLKTEQFF
TRBJ2-2,-,16,TRBV5-1,-,TGCGCCAGCAGCTTGATCGGGGCAGTGAACACCGGGGAGCTGTTTTTT,CASSLIGAVNTGELFF
TRBJ1-1,-,15,TRBV5-1,-,TGCGCCAGCAGCTTGATGGCAGGGCTGAACACTGAAGCTTTCTTT,CASSLMAGLNTEAFF
TRBJ1-2,-,13,TRBV29-1,-,TGCAGCGTTGATTACTGGGGCAACAATGGCTACACCTTC,CSVDYWGNNGYTF
TRBJ1-1,TRBD1,12,TRBV6-5,-,TGTGCCAGCAGTACGGGACAGGGGCGAGCTTTCTTT,CASSTGQGRAFF
TRBJ2-2,TRBD2,15,TRBV6-5,few,TGTGCCAGCAGTGGGAGCGGGGGGAACACCGGGGAGCTGTTTTTT,CASSGSGGNTGELFF
TRBJ2-3,TRBD2,17,TRBV10-2,-,TGCGCCAGCAGGGGACTAGTAGTTGCCCCCCGCGGAGATACGCAGTATTTT,CASRGLVVAPRGDTQYF
TRBJ2-2,-,13,TRBV2,few,TGTGCCAGCAGGGAGGACGCCGCCGGGGAGCTGTTTTTT,CASREDAAGELFF
TRBJ2-7,TRBD2,13,TRBV28,few,TGTGCCAGCAGTCGACTAGCCCCCTACGAGCAGTACTTC,CASSRLAPYEQYF
TRBJ1-6,TRBD1,13,TRBV7-9,-,TGTGCCAGCAGCTTACAGGGGGATTCACCCCTCCACTTT,CASSLQGDSPLHF
TRBJ2-5,-,11,TRBV10-3,-,TGTGCCATCAGTGAGTCTGAGACCCAGTACTTC,CAISESETQYF
TRBJ1-6,-,17,TRBV5-1,-,TGCGCCAGCAGTCAGCATGCCGGCAGCTCCTATAATTCACCCCTCCACTTT,CASSQHAGSSYNSPLHF
TRBJ2-2,-,14,TRBV24-1,-,TGTGCCACCAGTGGGCTGGCAGACACCGGGGAGCTGTTTTTT,CATSGLADTGELFF
TRBJ1-2,-,17,TRBV11-2,few,TGTGCCAGCAGCTTAGTGGATAGGGGGACCGTCCTCTATGGCTACACCTTC,CASSLVDRGTVLYGYTF
TRBJ1-5,TRBD1,13,TRBV29-1,-,TGCAGCGTGCAGGGGGTAGGCAATCAGCCCCAGCATTTT,CSVQGVGNQPQHF
TRBJ1-5,-,14,TRBV30,-,TGTGCCTGGAGTGTATTCAGCAGCAATCAGCCCCAGCATTTT,CAWSVFSSNQPQHF
TRBJ2-5,TRBD2,15,TRBV6-5,-,TGTGCCAGCAGTACCCCTAGCGGGAGGGAAGAGACCCAGTACTTC,CASSTPSGREETQYF
TRBJ2-3,-,12,TRBV28,few,TGTGCCAGCACCGGTGGGCCAGATACGCAGTATTTT,CASTGGPDTQYF
TRBJ2-2,TRBD1,15,TRBV4-1,once,TGCGCCAGCAGCGGACGACAGGGTCGCCCCGGGGAGCTGTTTTTT,CASSGRQGRPGELFF
TRBJ2-1,TRBD2,14,TRBV15,few,TGTGCCACCAGCTACGGGACTAGCGGGAGGGCCCCCTTCTTC,CATSYGTSGRAPFF
TRBJ2-4,-,14,TRBV6-1,few,TGTGCCAGCAGTGCCGCGAGGGGTCCAAACATTCAGTACTTC,CASSAARGPNIQYF
TRBJ2-1,-,13,TRBV29-1,-,TGCAGCGTTTTAGTTAGCTCCTACAATGAGCAGTTCTTC,CSVLVSSYNEQFF
TRBJ2-4,-,16,TRBV15,few,TGTGCCACCAGCAGCGGTGCTGACGTAGCCAAAAACATTCAGTACTTC,CATSSGADVAKNIQYF